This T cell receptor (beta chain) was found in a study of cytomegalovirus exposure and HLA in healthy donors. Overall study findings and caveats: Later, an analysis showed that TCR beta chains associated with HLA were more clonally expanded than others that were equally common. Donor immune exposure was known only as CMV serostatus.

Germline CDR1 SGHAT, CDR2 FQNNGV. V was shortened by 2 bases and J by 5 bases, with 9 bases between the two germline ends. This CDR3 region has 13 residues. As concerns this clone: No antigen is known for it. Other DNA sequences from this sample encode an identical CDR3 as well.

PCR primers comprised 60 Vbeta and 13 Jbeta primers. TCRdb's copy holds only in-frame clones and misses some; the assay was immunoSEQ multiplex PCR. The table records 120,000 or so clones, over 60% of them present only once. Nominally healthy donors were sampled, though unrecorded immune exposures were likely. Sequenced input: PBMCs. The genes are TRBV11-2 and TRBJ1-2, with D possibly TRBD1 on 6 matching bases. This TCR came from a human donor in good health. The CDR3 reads CASSLSGDYGYTF. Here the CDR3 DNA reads TGTGCCAGCAGCTTATCAGGGGATTATGGCTACACCTTC.